The source of this TCR beta chain is a study of cytomegalovirus exposure and HLA in healthy donors. Sequencing used immunoSEQ multiplex PCR; TCRdb keeps in-frame clones, though not all of them. The sample has tens of thousands of clones; roughly 88% are singletons. The study drew the donors from its roughly 110-subject validation cohort, separate from the roughly 700-subject first cohort. As to this clone: Its antigen is not known.

General study results and limits: That first-cohort TCR clusters tended to co-occur in the approximately 120 validation repertoires was found in a later analysis. There were a few CMV-associated chains whose specificity for CMV antigens was confirmed in vitro.

Germline CDR1 reads LNHDA; CDR2 reads SQIVND (reference sequence). This CDR3 contains 14 residues. With 4 bases removed from V and 8 bases from J, the gap between germline ends came to 15 bases. The source material was PBMCs. The chain couples TRBV19 to TRBJ2-1, with D perhaps TRBD2 (5 bases). The source is a man under 40 in good health and CMV-seronegative. CDR3 in amino acids: CASSTISPGDEQFF. The CDR3 nucleotides read TGTGCCAGTAGTACAATCTCACCCGGGGATGAGCAGTTCTTC.